These 8 T cell receptor beta chains originate from one sample sequenced in a study of breast tumors, draining lymph nodes, adjacent tissues. Axillary draining lymph nodes of breast cancer patients supplied the node samples. TCRdb reprocessed the multiplex PCR reads with MiXCR, giving one entry per CDR3 protein. In the table there are 150,000 to 200,000 distinct CDR3 sequences, approximately 33% of which are singletons. The specimen sequenced was axillary lymph node tissue. The receptors were sampled from a female donor with breast cancer. Some clones in this sample may be carry-over from other donors' samples.

The rearrangement links TRBV6-5 to TRBJ2-1, with unresolved D. Germline V gene data show CDR1 as MNHEY and CDR2 as SVGAGI. There are 14 residues in the CDR3. Trimming removed 0 bases at V and 8 bases at J, with 11 bases between. The CDR3 here is CASSYSLLSDEQFF. In DNA form, the CDR3 reads TGTGCCAGCAGTTACTCGCTTCTTTCCGATGAGCAGTTCTTC.

This clonotype was seen a single time. This may be a read error, as it is one base from a much larger clone. The rearrangement joins TRBV7-3 to TRBJ2-1, with 12 bases identical to TRBD2. Germline values: CDR1 SGHTA, CDR2 FQGTGA. The CDR3 totals 15 residues. The DNA of the CDR3 is TGTGCCAGCAGCGCGTCTAGCGGGGGGGCTTTCGAGCAGTCCTTC. Amino acids: CASSASSGGAFEQSF.

This clonotype was seen repeatedly, ten times or more. The rearrangement links TRBV20-1 to TRBJ2-3, with 8 bases lining up with TRBD2. The CDR3 is made up of 15 amino acids. Losses at the gene ends were 1 base for V and 4 bases for J; bases not matched to a gene: 7. Germline lookup yields CDR1 DFQATT and CDR2 SNEGSKA (reference sequence). The DNA for the CDR3 is TGCAGTGCTAGAGCGTCCAGCGGGAGATCAGATACGCAGTATTTT. Protein sequence: CSARASSGRSDTQYF.

Remarks on this clonotype: One base away lies a much larger clone, so this may be a sequencing read error. CDR3 sequence reads: CASSSPGTGSVGYTF. In DNA, the CDR3 is TGTGCCAGTAGTAGTCCCGGGACAGGGTCTGTGGGCTACACCTTC. The V gene is TRBV19, the J gene TRBJ1-2, with 9 positions matching TRBD1. In germline, CDR1 is LNHDA, CDR2 SQIVND (reference sequence). With V trimmed by 4 bases and J by 8 bases, 11 bases remained unmatched. There are 15 residues in the CDR3.

This chain connects TRBV6-5 to TRBJ1-3; the D is unclear. Germline-derived CDR1 and CDR2 are MNHEY and SVGAGI. CDR3 size: 14 residues. V dropped 6 bases and J dropped 0 bases, with 9 bases sitting between them. The CDR3 region has the DNA TGTGCCAGCAGCTCTACAAACTCTGGAAACACCATATATTTT. Translated, it gives CASSSTNSGNTIYF.

The chain is built from TRBV29-1 and TRBJ2-5; TRBD2 might be the D (6 bases). Germline V lookup: CDR1 SQVTM, CDR2 ANQGSEA. The V end lost 0 bases, the J end lost 0 bases, and 14 bases lay between the germline ends. CDR3 length: 16 amino acids. The CDR3 coding sequence is TGCAGCGTTGAAGATCCTCCTTCGGGGGACCAAGAGACCCAGTACTTC. Its translation: CSVEDPPSGDQETQYF.

This clonotype was counted at least ten times. The chain couples TRBV6-6 to TRBJ2-1; tentative D call: TRBD1 (5 bases). Germline CDR1 is MNHNY and CDR2 is SVGAGI (reference sequence). The CDR3 spans 13 residues. CDR3 in DNA: TGTGTCGCTGGCAGGGTCCCTTACAATGAGCAGTTCTTC. Translated: CVAGRVPYNEQFF.

J is TRBJ1-1 and V is TRBV7-6, with D tentatively TRBD1 (5 bases). The CDR3 length is 14 residues. CDR1 is SGHVS and CDR2 is FNYEAQ in the germline V gene. Trimming took off 3 bases at V and 7 bases at J, with 15 bases between the two ends. The CDR3 loop is CASSFRGTGDEAFF. DNA for the CDR3: TGTGCCAGCAGCTTTCGAGGGACCGGTGATGAAGCTTTCTTT.